What follows describes a single T cell receptor beta chain. Its antigen is currently unknown. Terminally differentiated effector memory CD45RA+ cells were excluded by CCR7 positive selection of CD45RO-negative cells. Each of the donors was a healthy adult who was HIV-negative and had not had a recent acute infection or vaccination. The record originates from a study of shared clonotypes between healthy human individuals. Study conclusions and caveats: Though the depth was large, rarefaction showed that sorted-subset sequencing was incomplete.

Deep level was the assay's run setting. The table came from immunoSEQ multiplex PCR; TCRdb's copy has only in-frame clones and leaves some out. The sample includes about 680,000 clones, roughly 94% of them seen just once. Germline V gene lookup returns CDR1 LNHDA and CDR2 SQIVND (reference sequence). The CDR3 sequence is 15 residues long. V was pared by 10 bases and J by 4 bases, with 7 bases of the junction left unmatched. What was sequenced was naive CD8+ T cells sorted from blood. The clonotype comes from a man aged 30-40 years in good health. The gene calls are TRBV19 and TRBJ2-1; 13 positions match TRBD2. CDR3 protein: CATRLAGGGYNEQFF. The CDR3 nucleotides are TGTGCCACCCGACTAGCGGGAGGCGGATACAATGAGCAGTTCTTC.